This paragraph reports one T cell receptor beta chain. Its target is not known. This sample stems from a study of T cell repertoires in cytomegalovirus infection. Across the study: Researchers turned to recently identified HLA-C-restricted CMV epitopes as well as well-studied HLA-B-restricted ones. TCR beta signatures that were public indicated CMV infection and matching HLA type.

General study results and limits: Cumulated frequencies of public TCR beta families served to identify carriers of CMV plus the relevant HLA.

TCRdb re-analysed the reads in MiXCR, keeping a single row per CDR3 protein. The sample yields 110,000 to 150,000 distinct CDR3 sequences, approximately 30% seen once. The CDR3 has 15 amino acids. Trimming cost V 1 base and J 4 bases; bases outside gene matches: 2. In germline, CDR1 is MGHRA, CDR2 YSYEKL. V gene TRBV4-1 combines with J gene TRBJ2-1; 9 nucleotides align to TRBD2. The TCR originated in a human donor in good health (CMV status not recorded). Some clones in this sample may be carry-over from other donors' samples. The sequences come from CD8+ T cells from cultured PBMCs, collected from culture after CMV antigen stimulation. CDR3 nucleotide sequence: TGCGCCAGCAGCCAAGTAGCGGGGGATTACAATGAGCAGTTCTTC. This sequence encodes CASSQVAGDYNEQFF.